The 4 T cell receptor beta chains below were found in one sample sequenced in a study of cytomegalovirus exposure and HLA in healthy donors (dated by TCRdb to 2016 to 2017). The library relied on the immunoSEQ multiplex PCR assay. The multiplex PCR relied on a mix of 60 forward primers for TCR Vbeta segments and 13 reverse primers for TCR Jbeta segments. TCRdb holds this immuneACCESS table with in-frame rearrangements only. Some clones are missing; in checked studies, unresolved V genes explain under half, and the rest has no known cause. The sample data list roughly 200,000 clones, and roughly 84% of these were observed just once. 1.7% of the sample is held by the ten biggest clonotypes. Sequencing was done on a sample of PBMCs. These receptors originate from a man aged 50-59 years in good health and CMV-seronegative.

The chain employs TRBV7-9 and TRBJ2-6; D remains unclear. Germline CDR1 reads SEHNR; CDR2 reads FQNEAQ (reference sequence). V lost 1 base and J 0 bases, leaving 4 bases between the germline ends. There are 15 residues in the CDR3. The CDR3 DNA reads TGTGCCAGCAGCTTAGTTAGCTCTGGGGCCAACGTCCTGACTTTC. Translating gives CASSLVSSGANVLTF.

The rearrangement uses TRBV15 and TRBJ1-3; 10 bases align to TRBD1. The CDR3 consists of 19 residues. In germline, CDR1 is LNHNV, CDR2 YYDKDF (reference sequence). V dropped 2 bases and J dropped 4; count of bases not matched to a gene: 14. Here the CDR3 reads CATSRSYSRQGASGNTIYF. CDR3 DNA: TGTGCCACCAGCAGATCTTACTCGCGACAGGGGGCTTCGGGAAACACCATATATTTT. Complete variable domain (other parts from reference TRBV15 and TRBJ1-3): DAMVIQNPRYQVTQFGKPVTLSCSQTLNHNVMYWYQQKSSQAPKLLFHYYDKDFNNEADTPDNFQSRRPNTSFCFLDIRSPGLGDTAMYLCATSRSYSRQGASGNTIYFGEGSWLTVV.

The chain combines TRBV19 with TRBJ1-4, with 11 bases that match TRBD1. The CDR3 sequence is 15 residues long. CDR1 and CDR2 from the germline V gene are LNHDA and SQIVND (reference sequence). V lost 5 bases and J lost 3; bases outside the gene matches: 2. CDR3 region: CASSGTGGPNEKLFF. CDR3 bases: TGTGCCAGTAGTGGGACAGGGGGACCTAATGAAAAACTGTTTTTT.

The V gene is TRBV9, the J gene TRBJ2-4; TRBD2 aligns across 10 bases. Germline loops: CDR1 SGDLS, CDR2 YYNGEE. There are 18 residues in the CDR3. V trimming: 2 bases; J trimming: 4 bases; junction bases outside the gene matches: 12. For the CDR3, the DNA is TGTGCCAGCAGCGTGGGATCGGGACTAGCGACTACTAAAAACATTCAGTACTTC. This codes for CASSVGSGLATTKNIQYF.